A selection of T cell receptor beta chains follows, all from one sample in a study of cytomegalovirus exposure and HLA in healthy donors. Sequencing used immunoSEQ multiplex PCR; TCRdb keeps in-frame clones, though not all of them. The data show 100,000 to 150,000 clones, with roughly 77% seen just once and approximately 5% held by the top ten. Specimen: PBMCs. All receptors derive from a man aged 25 to 40 in good health and CMV-seronegative. Both conserved end residues are part of each CDR3. D genes are given only for firm matches. Size is omitted from some rows. Given values are once, few, many or a class for expanded clones.

clone_size | j_call | v_call | d_call | cdr3_aa | cdr3_nt
- | TRBJ1-3 | TRBV5-1 | - | CASSITGSSGNTIYF | TGCGCCAGCAGCATCACAGGTTCCTCTGGAAACACCATATATTTT
- | TRBJ2-5 | TRBV4-2 | TRBD1 | CASSQVRGGVETQYF | TGTGCCAGCAGCCAAGTGCGAGGGGGCGTTGAGACCCAGTACTTC
- | TRBJ2-5 | TRBV29-1 | TRBD2 | CSATYPGLASQETQYF | TGCAGCGCCACCTACCCTGGACTAGCGTCACAAGAGACCCAGTACTTC
few | TRBJ1-6 | TRBV5-6 | - | CASSLRGSPLHF | TGTGCCAGCAGCCTCAGAGGTTCACCCCTCCACTTT
- | TRBJ2-7 | TRBV5-6 | - | CASSLQGHPSGDEQYF | TGTGCCAGCAGCTTGCAGGGACACCCGTCAGGAGACGAGCAGTACTTC
- | TRBJ1-1 | TRBV5-4 | - | CASSLDSNTEAFF | TGTGCCAGCAGCTTAGACAGCAACACTGAAGCTTTCTTT
- | TRBJ2-7 | TRBV27 | TRBD1 | CASSLLRTGGGEQYF | TGTGCCAGCAGTCTCCTCAGGACAGGGGGCGGCGAGCAGTACTTC
- | TRBJ2-7 | TRBV7-6 | TRBD2 | CASSARGSYEQYF | TGTGCCAGCAGCGCCCGCGGGAGCTACGAGCAGTACTTC
- | TRBJ2-3 | TRBV7-2 | - | CASSSETDTQYF | TGTGCCAGCAGCTCTGAGACAGATACGCAGTATTTT
- | TRBJ1-2 | TRBV4-2 | TRBD1 | CASRPGTAEYEDYTF | TGTGCCAGCAGACCTGGGACAGCAGAATATGAGGACTACACCTTC
- | TRBJ1-1 | TRBV7-2 | - | CASSSEFDGEAFF | TGTGCCAGCAGCTCAGAATTTGACGGGGAAGCTTTCTTT
- | TRBJ2-3 | TRBV7-9 | TRBD2 | CASTQSGREVGDTQYF | TGTGCCAGCACCCAAAGCGGGAGGGAGGTTGGAGATACGCAGTATTTT
- | TRBJ2-7 | TRBV29-1 | TRBD1 | CSVEDPRDRSYEQYF | TGCAGCGTTGAGGACCCTCGGGACAGGTCCTACGAGCAGTACTTC
once | TRBJ1-1 | TRBV5-1 | - | CASSLEGRPWDTEAFF | TGCGCCAGCAGCTTGGAAGGGAGACCCTGGGACACTGAAGCTTTCTTT
- | TRBJ2-7 | TRBV19 | - | CASSATGFNEQYF | TGTGCCAGTAGTGCCACAGGGTTCAACGAGCAGTACTTC
- | TRBJ1-5 | TRBV28 | TRBD1 | CASSPGGTGGSQPQHF | TGTGCCAGCAGTCCGGGGGGGACAGGGGGCAGTCAGCCCCAGCATTTT
- | TRBJ2-2 | TRBV27 | TRBD2 | CASSFLTTGGSGELFF | TGTGCCAGCAGTTTCCTGACTACGGGGGGGTCCGGGGAGCTGTTTTTT
- | TRBJ2-5 | TRBV27 | TRBD2 | CASSPRWAGVIETQYF | TGTGCCAGCAGCCCACGATGGGCGGGGGTCATTGAGACCCAGTACTTC
- | TRBJ2-6 | TRBV11-2 | - | CASSLAGLAGANVLTF | TGTGCCAGCAGCTTAGCGGGACTTGCTGGGGCCAACGTCCTGACTTTC
- | TRBJ1-3 | TRBV19 | - | CASSSRIQAYSGNTIYF | TGTGCCAGTAGTAGCCGGATACAGGCTTACTCTGGAAACACCATATATTTT
- | TRBJ2-3 | TRBV7-3 | TRBD2 | CASSLTGASGSTDTQYF | TGTGCCAGCAGCTTAACGGGAGCTAGCGGGAGCACAGATACGCAGTATTTT
- | TRBJ1-5 | TRBV28 | - | CASSLGRDQPQHF | TGTGCCAGCAGTTTGGGCAGGGATCAGCCCCAGCATTTT
- | TRBJ1-2 | TRBV29-1 | TRBD1 | CSVARTGDGYTF | TGCAGCGTTGCGCGAACAGGGGATGGCTACACCTTC
once | TRBJ2-2 | TRBV30 | TRBD2 | CAWSGGTSSGELFF | TGTGCCTGGAGTGGTGGGACTAGCTCCGGGGAGCTGTTTTTT
- | TRBJ1-6 | TRBV21-1 | - | CASSKREGQNSSYNSPLHF | TGTGCCAGCAGCAAACGGGAAGGACAGAATAGCTCCTATAATTCACCCCTCCACTTT
- | TRBJ1-2 | TRBV6-4 | - | CASSEAGDTYGYTF | TGTGCCAGCAGTGAGGCAGGGGACACATATGGCTACACCTTC
few | TRBJ2-5 | TRBV18 | TRBD1 | CASSPLLSTGGRQETQYF | TGTGCCAGCTCACCACTACTTTCGACAGGGGGAAGGCAAGAGACCCAGTACTTC
- | TRBJ2-2 | TRBV28 | - | CASSLPRTGELFF | TGTGCCAGCAGTTTACCCCGGACTGGGGAGCTGTTTTTT
- | TRBJ1-5 | TRBV5-8 | - | CASIPPGAAVQPQHF | TGTGCCAGCATCCCACCAGGGGCGGCGGTTCAGCCCCAGCATTTT
once | TRBJ1-3 | TRBV5-6 | - | CASSLGGAGNTIYF | TGTGCCAGCAGCTTGGGGGGGGCTGGAAACACCATATATTTT
- | TRBJ2-1 | TRBV4-2 | - | CASSQAGGEQFF | TGTGCCAGCAGCCAAGCCGGCGGCGAGCAGTTCTTC
- | TRBJ2-7 | TRBV5-1 | TRBD2 | CASSRGTSESYEQYF | TGCGCCAGCAGCCGTGGGACTAGCGAATCCTACGAGCAGTACTTC
once | TRBJ1-1 | TRBV28 | - | CASSFAPGVINTEAFF | TGTGCCAGCAGTTTTGCCCCCGGGGTTATTAACACTGAAGCTTTCTTT
- | TRBJ1-1 | TRBV30 | - | CAWDFLNTEAFF | TGTGCCTGGGACTTCCTGAACACTGAAGCTTTCTTT
- | TRBJ1-2 | TRBV28 | TRBD1 | CASRVDRASRGYTF | TGTGCCAGCAGGGTGGACAGGGCAAGTCGTGGCTACACCTTC
- | TRBJ1-5 | TRBV6-1 | - | CAAGPRLNQPQHF | TGTGCCGCGGGGCCCCGCTTGAATCAGCCCCAGCATTTT
few | TRBJ1-6 | TRBV6-1 | TRBD1 | CASSEMWGTGNSPLHF | TGTGCCAGCAGTGAAATGTGGGGGACAGGGAATTCACCCCTCCACTTT
- | TRBJ1-5 | TRBV2 | - | CASKSGQGFNQPQHF | TGTGCCAGCAAGTCCGGCCAGGGATTCAATCAGCCCCAGCATTTT
- | TRBJ2-7 | TRBV2 | TRBD1 | CASSLGQGYEQYF | TGTGCCAGCAGCCTAGGACAGGGGTACGAGCAGTACTTC
- | TRBJ1-5 | TRBV7-2 | TRBD1 | CASSDRGRNQPQHF | TGTGCCAGCAGCGACAGGGGGCGGAATCAGCCCCAGCATTTT
- | TRBJ2-1 | TRBV7-3 | - | CASSLGGGRTYNEQFF | TGTGCCAGCAGCCTAGGGGGCGGGAGGACCTACAATGAGCAGTTCTTC
- | TRBJ1-6 | TRBV4-1 | TRBD1 | CASSPSTGANSPLHF | TGCGCCAGCAGCCCATCGACAGGGGCCAATTCACCCCTCCACTTT
- | TRBJ1-1 | TRBV2 | - | CASGTEADTEAFF | TGTGCCAGCGGTACGGAAGCGGACACTGAAGCTTTCTTT
- | TRBJ2-7 | TRBV6-1 | - | CASRRGREAFEEQYF | TGTGCCAGCAGGAGGGGGCGGGAGGCCTTTGAGGAGCAGTACTTC
- | TRBJ2-7 | TRBV2 | - | CASSESTGTFPYEQYF | TGTGCCAGCAGTGAATCCACCGGGACATTTCCTTACGAGCAGTACTTC
- | TRBJ1-6 | TRBV4-2 | - | CASSQEMGAGNSPLHF | TGTGCCAGCAGCCAAGAGATGGGGGCTGGGAATTCACCCCTCCACTTT
- | TRBJ1-2 | TRBV5-6 | - | CASSLGHQTNYGYTF | TGTGCCAGCAGCTTGGGACACCAGACCAACTATGGCTACACCTTC
- | TRBJ2-7 | TRBV2 | TRBD2 | CASYRLAGSSYEQYF | TGTGCCAGCTACCGACTAGCCGGTAGCTCCTACGAGCAGTACTTC
- | TRBJ2-5 | TRBV14 | TRBD2 | CASSSLTSGAYGEQYF | TGTGCCAGCAGCTCCCTGACTAGCGGGGCCTATGGGGAGCAGTACTTC
- | TRBJ1-2 | TRBV7-9 | - | CASSLEGRLGYGYTF | TGTGCCAGCAGCTTAGAAGGGAGATTGGGCTATGGCTACACCTTC
- | TRBJ2-1 | TRBV10-3 | TRBD2 | CATGRENNEQFF | TGTGCCACCGGGAGGGAGAACAATGAGCAGTTCTTC
- | TRBJ1-1 | TRBV27 | TRBD1 | CASIKDRLDTEAFF | TGTGCCAGCATTAAGGACAGGTTAGACACTGAAGCTTTCTTT
- | TRBJ2-7 | TRBV5-1 | TRBD1 | CASSSLQGAGYEQYF | TGCGCCAGCAGCTCCCTACAGGGGGCTGGGTACGAGCAGTACTTC
- | TRBJ1-5 | TRBV6-5 | TRBD1 | CASSPGQGGQPQHF | TGTGCCAGCAGCCCGGGGCAGGGGGGTCAGCCCCAGCATTTT
- | TRBJ1-1 | TRBV7-9 | TRBD1 | CASSVGQDTEAFF | TGTGCCAGCAGCGTGGGACAGGATACTGAAGCTTTCTTT